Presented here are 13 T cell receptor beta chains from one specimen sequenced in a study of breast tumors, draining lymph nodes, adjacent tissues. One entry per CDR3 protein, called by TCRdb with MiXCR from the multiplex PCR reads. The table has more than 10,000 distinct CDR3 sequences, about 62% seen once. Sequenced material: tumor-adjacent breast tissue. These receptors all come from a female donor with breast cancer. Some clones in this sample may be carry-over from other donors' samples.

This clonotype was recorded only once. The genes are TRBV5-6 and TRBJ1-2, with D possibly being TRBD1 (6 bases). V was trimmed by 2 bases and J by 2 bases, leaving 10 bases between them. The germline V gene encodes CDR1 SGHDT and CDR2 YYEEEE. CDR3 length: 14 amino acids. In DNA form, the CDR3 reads TGTGCCAGCAGCTTCGGACAGACGAACTATGGCTACACCTTC. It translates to CASSFGQTNYGYTF.

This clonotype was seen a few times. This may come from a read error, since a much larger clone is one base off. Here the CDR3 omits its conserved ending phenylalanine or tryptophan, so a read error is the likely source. This CDR3 is CASSEGGGGYEQYS. The DNA of the CDR3 is TGCGCCAGCAGTGAAGGGGGGGGGGGGTACGAGCAGTACTCC. The chain carries TRBV10-2 and TRBJ2-7; weak D call: TRBD2 (7 bases). Trimming removed 3 bases from V and 4 bases from J, with 13 bases in between. This CDR3 region has 14 residues. Germline values: CDR1 WSHSY, CDR2 SAAADI.

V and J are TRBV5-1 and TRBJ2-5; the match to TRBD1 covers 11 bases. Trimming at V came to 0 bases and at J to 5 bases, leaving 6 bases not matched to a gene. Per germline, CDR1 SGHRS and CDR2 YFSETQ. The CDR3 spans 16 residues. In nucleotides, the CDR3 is TGCGCCAGCAGCTTGGTCGGGACAGGGGGGCAGGAGACCCAGTACTTC. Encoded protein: CASSLVGTGGQETQYF.

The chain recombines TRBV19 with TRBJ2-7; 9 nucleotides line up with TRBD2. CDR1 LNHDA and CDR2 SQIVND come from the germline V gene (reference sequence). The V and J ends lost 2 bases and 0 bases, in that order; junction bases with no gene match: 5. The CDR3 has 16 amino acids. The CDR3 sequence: CASSINLAGSSYEQYF. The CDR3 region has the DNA TGTGCCAGTAGTATAAATCTAGCGGGGAGCTCCTACGAGCAGTACTTC.

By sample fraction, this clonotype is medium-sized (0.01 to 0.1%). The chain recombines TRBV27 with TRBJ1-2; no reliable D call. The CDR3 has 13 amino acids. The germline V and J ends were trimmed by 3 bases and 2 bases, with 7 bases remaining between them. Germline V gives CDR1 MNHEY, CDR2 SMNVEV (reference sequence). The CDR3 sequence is CASSFEGNYGYTF. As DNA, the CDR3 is TGTGCCAGCAGTTTTGAGGGAAACTATGGCTACACCTTC.

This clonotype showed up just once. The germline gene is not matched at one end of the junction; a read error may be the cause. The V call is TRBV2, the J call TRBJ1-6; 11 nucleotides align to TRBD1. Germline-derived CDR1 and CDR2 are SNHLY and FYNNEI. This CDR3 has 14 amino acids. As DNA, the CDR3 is TGTGCCAGCAGGGCGGGACAGGGGGGCTCACCCCTCTACTTT. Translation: CASRAGQGGSPLYF.

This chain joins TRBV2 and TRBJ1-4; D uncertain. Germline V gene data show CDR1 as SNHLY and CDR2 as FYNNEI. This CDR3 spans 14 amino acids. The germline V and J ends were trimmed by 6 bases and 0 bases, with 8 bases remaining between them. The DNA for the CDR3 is TGTGCCAGCAGGCCGGGTACAACTAATGAAAAACTGTTTTTT. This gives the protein CASRPGTTNEKLFF.

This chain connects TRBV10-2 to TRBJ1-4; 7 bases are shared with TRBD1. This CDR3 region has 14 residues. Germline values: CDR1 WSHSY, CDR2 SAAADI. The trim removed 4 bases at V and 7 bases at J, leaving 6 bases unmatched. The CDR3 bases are TGCGCCAGCAGTGGGGACAGTCCTCCTGAAAAACTGTTTTTT. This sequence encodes CASSGDSPPEKLFF.

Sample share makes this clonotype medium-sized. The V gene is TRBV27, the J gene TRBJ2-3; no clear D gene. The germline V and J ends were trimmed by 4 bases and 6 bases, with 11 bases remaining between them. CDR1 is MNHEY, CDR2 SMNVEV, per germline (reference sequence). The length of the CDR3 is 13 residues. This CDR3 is CASSSGGPDTQYF. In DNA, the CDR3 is TGTGCCAGCAGTTCCGGCGGCCCCGATACGCAGTATTTT.

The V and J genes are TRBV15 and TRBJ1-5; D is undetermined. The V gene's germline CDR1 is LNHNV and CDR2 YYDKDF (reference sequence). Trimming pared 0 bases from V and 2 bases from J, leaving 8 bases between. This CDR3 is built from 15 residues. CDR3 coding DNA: TGTGCCACCAGCAGAGAATATCAGGGCAATCAGCCCCAGCATTTT. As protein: CATSREYQGNQPQHF.

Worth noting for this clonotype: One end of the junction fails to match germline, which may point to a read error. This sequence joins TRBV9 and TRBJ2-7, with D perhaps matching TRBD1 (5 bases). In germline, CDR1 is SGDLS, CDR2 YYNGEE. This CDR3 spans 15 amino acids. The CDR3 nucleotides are TGTGCCAGCAGCGTAGGACAGTTCAACGACCACGAGCAGCACTTC. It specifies CASSVGQFNDHEQHF.

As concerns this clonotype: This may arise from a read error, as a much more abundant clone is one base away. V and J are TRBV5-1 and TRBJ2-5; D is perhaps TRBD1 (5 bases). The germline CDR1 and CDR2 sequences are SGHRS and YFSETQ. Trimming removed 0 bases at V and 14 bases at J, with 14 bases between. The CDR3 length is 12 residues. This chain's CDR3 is CASSLAGAWGYF. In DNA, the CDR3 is TGCGCCAGCAGCTTGGCCGGCGCCTGGGGCTACTTC.

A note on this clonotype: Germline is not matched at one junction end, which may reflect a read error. The CDR3 sequence: CAGSIQRGGLTDTQYF. The DNA for the CDR3 is TGCGCCGGCAGCATTCAGCGGGGGGGCCTGACAGATACGCAGTATTTT. This sequence joins TRBV3-1 and TRBJ2-3; 10 nucleotides agree with TRBD2. Germline V CDR1 and CDR2: LGHDT, YNNKEL (reference sequence). This CDR3 has 16 residues.